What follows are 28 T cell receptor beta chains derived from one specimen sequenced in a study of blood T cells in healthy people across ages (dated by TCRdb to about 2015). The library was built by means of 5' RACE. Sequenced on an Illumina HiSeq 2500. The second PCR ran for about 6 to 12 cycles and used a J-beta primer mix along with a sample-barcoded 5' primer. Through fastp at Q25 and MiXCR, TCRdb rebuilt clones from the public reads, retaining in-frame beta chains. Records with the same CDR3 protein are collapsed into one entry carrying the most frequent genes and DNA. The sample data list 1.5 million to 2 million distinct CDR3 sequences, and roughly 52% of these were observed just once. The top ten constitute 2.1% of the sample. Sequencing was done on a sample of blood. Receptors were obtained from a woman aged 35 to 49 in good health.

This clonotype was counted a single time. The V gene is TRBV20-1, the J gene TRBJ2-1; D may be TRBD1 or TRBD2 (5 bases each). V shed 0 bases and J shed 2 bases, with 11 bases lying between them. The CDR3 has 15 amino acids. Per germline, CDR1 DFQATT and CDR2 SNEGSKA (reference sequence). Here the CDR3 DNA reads TGCAGTGCTAGAGATTGGGGGAAGACCTACAATGAGCAGTTCTTC. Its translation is CSARDWGKTYNEQFF.

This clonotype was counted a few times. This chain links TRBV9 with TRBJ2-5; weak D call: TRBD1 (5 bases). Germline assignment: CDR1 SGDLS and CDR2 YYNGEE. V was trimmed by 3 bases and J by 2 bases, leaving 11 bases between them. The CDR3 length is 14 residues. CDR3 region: CASSAWGFQETQYF. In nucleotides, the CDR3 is TGTGCCAGCAGCGCATGGGGCTTTCAAGAGACCCAGTACTTC.

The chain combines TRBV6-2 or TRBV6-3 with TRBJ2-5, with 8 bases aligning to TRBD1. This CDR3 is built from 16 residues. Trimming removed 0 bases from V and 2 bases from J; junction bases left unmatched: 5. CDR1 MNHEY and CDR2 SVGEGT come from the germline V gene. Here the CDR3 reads CASSYSGQGDQETQYF. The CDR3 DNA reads TGTGCCAGCAGTTACTCAGGACAGGGAGATCAAGAGACCCAGTACTTC.

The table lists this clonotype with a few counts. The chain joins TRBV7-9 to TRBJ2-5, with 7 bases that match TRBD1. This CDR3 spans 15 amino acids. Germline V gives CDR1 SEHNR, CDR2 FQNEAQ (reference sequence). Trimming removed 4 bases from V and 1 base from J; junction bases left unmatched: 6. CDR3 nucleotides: TGTGCCAGCAGCTCCCCAGGGGGACGCCAAGAGACCCAGTACTTC. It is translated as CASSSPGGRQETQYF.

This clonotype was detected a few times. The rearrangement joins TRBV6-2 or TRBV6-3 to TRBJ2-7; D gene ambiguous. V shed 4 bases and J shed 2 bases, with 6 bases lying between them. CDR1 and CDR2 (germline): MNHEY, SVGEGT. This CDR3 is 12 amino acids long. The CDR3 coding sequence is TGTGCCAGCAGTTTCGCAGCCTACGAGCAGTACTTC. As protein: CASSFAAYEQYF.

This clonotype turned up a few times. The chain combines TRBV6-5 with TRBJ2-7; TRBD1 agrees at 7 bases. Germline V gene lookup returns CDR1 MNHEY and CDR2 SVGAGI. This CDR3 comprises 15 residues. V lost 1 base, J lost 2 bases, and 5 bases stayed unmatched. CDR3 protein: CASSYYAGGPYEQYF. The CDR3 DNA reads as TGTGCCAGCAGTTACTACGCAGGGGGACCCTACGAGCAGTACTTC.

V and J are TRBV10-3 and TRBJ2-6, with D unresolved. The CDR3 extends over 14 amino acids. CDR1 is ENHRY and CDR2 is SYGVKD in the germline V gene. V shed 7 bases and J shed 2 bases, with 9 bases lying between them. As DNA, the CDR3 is TGTGCCATCAATCCGACAACTGGGGCCAACGTCCTGACTTTC. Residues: CAINPTTGANVLTF.

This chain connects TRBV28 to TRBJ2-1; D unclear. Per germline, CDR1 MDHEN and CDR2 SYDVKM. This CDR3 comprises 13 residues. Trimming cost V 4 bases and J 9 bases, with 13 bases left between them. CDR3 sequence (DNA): TGTGCCAGCAGTTACCCCCCAGGCAGTGAGCAGTTCTTC. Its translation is CASSYPPGSEQFF.

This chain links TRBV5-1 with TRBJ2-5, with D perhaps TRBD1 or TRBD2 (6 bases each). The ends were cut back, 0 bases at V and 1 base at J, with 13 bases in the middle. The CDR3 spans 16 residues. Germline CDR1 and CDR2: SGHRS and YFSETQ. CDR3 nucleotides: TGCGCCAGCAGCTTGGCAAGGGGGGCCGGCCAAGAGACCCAGTACTTC. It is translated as CASSLARGAGQETQYF.

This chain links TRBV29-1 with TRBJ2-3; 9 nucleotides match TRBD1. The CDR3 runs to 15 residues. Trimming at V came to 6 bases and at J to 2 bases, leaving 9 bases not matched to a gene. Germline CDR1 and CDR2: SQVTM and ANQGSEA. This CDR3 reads CSVLRDRANTDTQYF. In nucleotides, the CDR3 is TGCAGCGTCCTTAGGGACAGGGCAAACACAGATACGCAGTATTTT.

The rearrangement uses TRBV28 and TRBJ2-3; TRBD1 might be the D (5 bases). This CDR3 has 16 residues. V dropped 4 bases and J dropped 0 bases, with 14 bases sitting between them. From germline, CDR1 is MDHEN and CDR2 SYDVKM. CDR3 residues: CASSSSGQGSTDTQYF. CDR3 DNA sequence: TGTGCCAGCAGTTCGTCCGGGCAGGGTAGCACAGATACGCAGTATTTT.

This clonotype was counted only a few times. In nucleotides, the CDR3 is TGTGCCATCAGTGGAACCAGGAGCTCCTACGAGCAGTACTTC. It translates to CAISGTRSSYEQYF. This chain links TRBV10-3 with TRBJ2-7; D call uncertain. This CDR3 is 14 amino acids long. Germline V gene data show CDR1 as ENHRY and CDR2 as SYGVKD. Trimming shortened V by 4 bases and J by 0 bases, and 10 bases separated the two germline ends.

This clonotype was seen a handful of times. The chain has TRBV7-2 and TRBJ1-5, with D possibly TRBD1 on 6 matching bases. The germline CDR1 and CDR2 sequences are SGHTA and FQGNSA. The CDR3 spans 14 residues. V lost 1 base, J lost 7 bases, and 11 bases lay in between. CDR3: CASSLGQGQQPQHF. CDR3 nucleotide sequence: TGTGCCAGCAGCTTAGGGCAGGGACAACAGCCCCAGCATTTT.

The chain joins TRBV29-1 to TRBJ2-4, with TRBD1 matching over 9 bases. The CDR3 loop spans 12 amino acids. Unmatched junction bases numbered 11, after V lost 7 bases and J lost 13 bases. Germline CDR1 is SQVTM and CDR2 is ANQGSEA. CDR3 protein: CSADRGWDEQYF. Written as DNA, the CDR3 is TGCAGCGCTGACAGGGGGTGGGATGAGCAGTACTTC.

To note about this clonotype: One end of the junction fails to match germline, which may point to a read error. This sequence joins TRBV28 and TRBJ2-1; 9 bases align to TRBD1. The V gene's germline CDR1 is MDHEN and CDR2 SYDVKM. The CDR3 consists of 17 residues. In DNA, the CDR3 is TGTGCCAGCAGCCTCCGGGACAGGGTAAGCTCCTACAATGAGCAGGTCTTC. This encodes CASSLRDRVSSYNEQVF.

Written as DNA, the CDR3 is TGTGCCAGCAGCCCCGAGACAGGGCCCTACTCGGCGTACTTC. It yields the protein CASSPETGPYSAYF. The genes are TRBV6-1 and TRBJ2-7, with 7 positions matching TRBD1. V trimming: 6 bases; J trimming: 12 bases; junction bases outside the gene matches: 17. The CDR3 is 14 residues long. The germline V gene has CDR1 MNHNS and CDR2 SASEGT.

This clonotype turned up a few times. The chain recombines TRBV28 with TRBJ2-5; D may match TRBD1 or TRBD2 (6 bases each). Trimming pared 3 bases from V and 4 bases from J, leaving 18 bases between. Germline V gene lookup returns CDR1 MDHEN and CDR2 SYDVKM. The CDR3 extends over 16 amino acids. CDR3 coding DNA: TGTGCCAGCAGTTTCCGCCCCGAAGGGGGGACAGAGACCCAGTACTTC. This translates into CASSFRPEGGTETQYF.

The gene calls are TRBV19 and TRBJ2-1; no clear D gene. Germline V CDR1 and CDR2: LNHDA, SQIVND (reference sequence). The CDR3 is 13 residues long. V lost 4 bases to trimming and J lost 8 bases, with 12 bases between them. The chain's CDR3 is CASSTLGIYEQFF. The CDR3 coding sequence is TGTGCCAGTAGTACTCTAGGAATCTATGAGCAGTTCTTC.

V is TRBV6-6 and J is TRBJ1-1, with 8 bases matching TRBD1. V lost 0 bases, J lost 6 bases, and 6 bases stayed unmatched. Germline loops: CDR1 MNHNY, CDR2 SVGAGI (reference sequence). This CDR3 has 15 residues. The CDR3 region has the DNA TGTGCCAGCAGTTACTCTGGACAGGGTAGGGCTGAAGCTTTCTTT. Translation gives CASSYSGQGRAEAFF.

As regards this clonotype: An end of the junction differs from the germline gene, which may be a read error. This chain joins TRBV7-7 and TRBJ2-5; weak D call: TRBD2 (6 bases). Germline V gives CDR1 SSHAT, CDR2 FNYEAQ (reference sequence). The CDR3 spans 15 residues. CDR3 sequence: CASSLAWGEQETQYF. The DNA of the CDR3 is TGTGCTAGCAGCTTAGCTTGGGGGGAACAAGAGACCCAGTACTTC.

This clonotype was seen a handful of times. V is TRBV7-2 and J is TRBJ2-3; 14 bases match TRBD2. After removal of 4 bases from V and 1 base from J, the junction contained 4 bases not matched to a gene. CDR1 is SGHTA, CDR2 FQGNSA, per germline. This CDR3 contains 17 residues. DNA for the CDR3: TGTGCCAGCAGCTGGGGACTAGCGGGGGACCGCACAGATACGCAGTATTTT. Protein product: CASSWGLAGDRTDTQYF. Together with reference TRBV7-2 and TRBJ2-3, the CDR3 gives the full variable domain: GAGVSQSPSNKVTEKGKDVELRCDPISGHTALYWYRQSLGQGLEFLIYFQGNSAPDKSGLPSDRFSAERTGGSVSTLTIQRTQQEDSAVYLCASSWGLAGDRTDTQYFGPGTRLTVL.

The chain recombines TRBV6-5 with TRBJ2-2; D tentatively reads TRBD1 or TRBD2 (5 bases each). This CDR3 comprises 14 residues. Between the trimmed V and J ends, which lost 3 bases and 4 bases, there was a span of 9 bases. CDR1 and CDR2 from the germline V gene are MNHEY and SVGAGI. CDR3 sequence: CASSYGGGTGELFF. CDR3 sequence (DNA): TGTGCCAGCAGTTATGGGGGTGGCACCGGGGAGCTGTTTTTT.

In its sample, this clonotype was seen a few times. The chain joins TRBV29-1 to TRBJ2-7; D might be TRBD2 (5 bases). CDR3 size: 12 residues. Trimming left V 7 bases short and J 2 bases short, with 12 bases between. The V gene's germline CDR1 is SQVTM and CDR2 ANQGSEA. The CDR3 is CSAADGAYEQYF. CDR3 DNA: TGCAGCGCTGCGGACGGGGCCTACGAGCAGTACTTC.

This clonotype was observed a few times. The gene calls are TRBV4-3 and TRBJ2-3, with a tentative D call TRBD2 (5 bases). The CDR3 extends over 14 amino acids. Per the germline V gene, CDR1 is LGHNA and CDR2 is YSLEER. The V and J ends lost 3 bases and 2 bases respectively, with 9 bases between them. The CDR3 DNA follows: TGCGCCAGCAGCCATACCGGGGTCACAGATACGCAGTATTTT. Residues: CASSHTGVTDTQYF.

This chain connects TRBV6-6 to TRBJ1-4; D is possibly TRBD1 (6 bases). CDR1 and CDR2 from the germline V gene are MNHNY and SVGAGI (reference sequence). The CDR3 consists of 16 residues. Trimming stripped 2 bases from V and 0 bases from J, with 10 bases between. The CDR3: CASSYPQGATNEKLFF. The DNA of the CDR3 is TGTGCCAGCAGTTACCCACAGGGAGCAACTAATGAAAAACTGTTTTTT.

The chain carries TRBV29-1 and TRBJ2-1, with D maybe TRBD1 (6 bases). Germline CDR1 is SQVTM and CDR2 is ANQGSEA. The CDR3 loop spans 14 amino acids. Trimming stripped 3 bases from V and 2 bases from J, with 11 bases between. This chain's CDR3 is CSVDSDRTYNEQFF. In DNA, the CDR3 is TGCAGCGTTGATTCCGACAGGACCTACAATGAGCAGTTCTTC.

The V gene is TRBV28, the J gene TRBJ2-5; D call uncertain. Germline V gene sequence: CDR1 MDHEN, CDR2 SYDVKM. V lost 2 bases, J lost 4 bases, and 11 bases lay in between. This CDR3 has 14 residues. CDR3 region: CASSLTGEGETQYF. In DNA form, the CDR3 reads TGTGCCAGCAGTTTAACTGGGGAAGGAGAGACCCAGTACTTC.

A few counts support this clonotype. The CDR3 here is CASSLEFGGSYEQYF. In DNA form, the CDR3 reads TGTGCCAGCAGCTTAGAATTTGGGGGCTCCTACGAGCAGTACTTC. The V call is TRBV7-8, the J call TRBJ2-7; D is tentatively TRBD1 or TRBD2 (5 bases each). Trimming stripped 1 base from V and 0 bases from J, with 10 bases between. The CDR3 is 15 residues long. Germline CDR1 and CDR2: SGHVS and FQNEAQ.